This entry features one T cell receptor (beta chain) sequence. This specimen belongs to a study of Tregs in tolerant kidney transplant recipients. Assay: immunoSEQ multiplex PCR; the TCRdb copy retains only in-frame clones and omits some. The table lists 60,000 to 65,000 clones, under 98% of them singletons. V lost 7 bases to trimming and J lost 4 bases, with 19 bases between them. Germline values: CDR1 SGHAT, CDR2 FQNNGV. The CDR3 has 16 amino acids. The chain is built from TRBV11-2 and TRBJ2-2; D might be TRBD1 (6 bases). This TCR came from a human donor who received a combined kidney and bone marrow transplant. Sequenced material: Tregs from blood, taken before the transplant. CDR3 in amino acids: CASTSPAQGSTGELFF. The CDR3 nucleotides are TGTGCCAGCACCTCCCCTGCCCAGGGGAGCACCGGGGAGCTGTTTTTT.